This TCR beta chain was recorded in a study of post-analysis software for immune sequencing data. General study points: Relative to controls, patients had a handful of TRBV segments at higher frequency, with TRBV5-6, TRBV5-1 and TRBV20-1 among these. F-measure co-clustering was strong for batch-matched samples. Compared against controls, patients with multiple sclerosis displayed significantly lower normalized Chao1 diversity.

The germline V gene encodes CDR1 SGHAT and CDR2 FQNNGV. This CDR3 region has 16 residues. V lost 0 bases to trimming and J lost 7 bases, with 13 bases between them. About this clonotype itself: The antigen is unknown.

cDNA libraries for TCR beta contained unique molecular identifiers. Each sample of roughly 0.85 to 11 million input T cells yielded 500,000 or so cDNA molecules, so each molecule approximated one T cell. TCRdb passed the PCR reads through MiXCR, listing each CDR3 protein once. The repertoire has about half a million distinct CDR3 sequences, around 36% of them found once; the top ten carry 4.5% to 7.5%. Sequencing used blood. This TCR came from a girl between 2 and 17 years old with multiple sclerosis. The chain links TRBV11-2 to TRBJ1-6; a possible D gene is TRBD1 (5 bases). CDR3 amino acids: CASSLDAGPRNSPLHF. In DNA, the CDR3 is TGTGCCAGCAGCTTAGATGCAGGGCCAAGGAATTCACCCCTCCACTTT.